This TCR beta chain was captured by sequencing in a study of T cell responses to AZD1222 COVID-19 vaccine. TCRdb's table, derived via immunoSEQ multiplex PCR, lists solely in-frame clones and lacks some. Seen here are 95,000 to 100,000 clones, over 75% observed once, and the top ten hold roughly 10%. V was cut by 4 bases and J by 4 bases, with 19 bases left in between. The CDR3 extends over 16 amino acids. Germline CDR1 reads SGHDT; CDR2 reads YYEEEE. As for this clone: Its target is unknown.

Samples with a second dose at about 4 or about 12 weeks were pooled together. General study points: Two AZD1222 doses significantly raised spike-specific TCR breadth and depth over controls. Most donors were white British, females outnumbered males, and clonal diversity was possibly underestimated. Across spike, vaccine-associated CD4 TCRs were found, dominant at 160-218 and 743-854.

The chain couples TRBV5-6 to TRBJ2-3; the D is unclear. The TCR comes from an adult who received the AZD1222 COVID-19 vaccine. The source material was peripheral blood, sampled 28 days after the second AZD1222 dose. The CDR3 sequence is CASSPTGRAFADTQYF. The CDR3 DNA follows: TGTGCCAGCAGCCCGACCGGACGGGCCTTTGCAGATACGCAGTATTTT.